This T cell receptor (beta chain) was captured in a study of control samples from healthy donors and cancer patients. Some clones are missing from TCRdb's copy, which holds only in-frame ones; the method was immunoSEQ multiplex PCR. The repertoire consists of some 130,000 clones, with 80% to 90% occurring once and the leading ten covering 8.5% to 9.5%. Sequencing was carried out using blood. The receptor was derived from a woman under 40 in good health.

The CDR3 DNA is TGTGCCAGCAGTGAAGCAAGAGAATATCAGCCCCAGCATTTT. Translating it yields CASSEAREYQPQHF. The genes are TRBV2 and TRBJ1-5; D gene uncertain. The CDR3 totals 14 residues. Germline lookup yields CDR1 SNHLY and CDR2 FYNNEI. Trimming shortened V by 0 bases and J by 5 bases, and 8 bases separated the two germline ends.